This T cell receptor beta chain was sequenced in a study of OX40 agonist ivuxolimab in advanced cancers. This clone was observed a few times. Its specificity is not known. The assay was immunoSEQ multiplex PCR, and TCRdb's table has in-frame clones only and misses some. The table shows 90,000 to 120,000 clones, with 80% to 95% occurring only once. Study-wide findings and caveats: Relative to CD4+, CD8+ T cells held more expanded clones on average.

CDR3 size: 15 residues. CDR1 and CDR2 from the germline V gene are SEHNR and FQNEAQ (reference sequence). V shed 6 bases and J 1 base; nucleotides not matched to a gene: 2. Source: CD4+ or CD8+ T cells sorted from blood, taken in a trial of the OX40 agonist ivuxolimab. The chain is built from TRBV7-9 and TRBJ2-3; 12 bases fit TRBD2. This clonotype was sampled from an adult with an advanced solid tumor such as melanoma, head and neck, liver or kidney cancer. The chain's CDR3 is CASRRTSGGTDTQYF. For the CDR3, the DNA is TGTGCCAGCAGAAGGACTAGCGGGGGCACAGATACGCAGTATTTT. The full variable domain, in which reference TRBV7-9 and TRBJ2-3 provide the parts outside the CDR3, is DTGVSQNPRHKITKRGQNVTFRCDPISEHNRLYWYRQTLGQGPEFLTYFQNEAQLEKSRLLSDRFSAERPKGSFSTLEIQRTEQGDSAMYLCASRRTSGGTDTQYFGPGTRLTVL.